This T cell receptor (beta chain) was captured by sequencing in a study of T cell responses to AZD1222 COVID-19 vaccine. Whole-study results and caveats: There were mostly white British donors and more females than males, and clonal diversity was possibly underestimated. Epitopes outside B.1.351 and B.1.1.7 mutated regions reportedly drew nearly half of spike TCRs. Elevations in Spike-specific TCR breadth and depth followed administration of two AZD1222 doses. Only 5 to 7 individuals given AZD1222 were seropositive at baseline.

The method was immunoSEQ multiplex PCR; TCRdb's version includes in-frame clones alone and lacks a portion of them. The sample yields roughly 140,000 clones, approximately 88% seen once. For this clone: Its antigen is unknown.

This sample comprised peripheral blood, obtained on day 0 of AZD1222 vaccination. This receptor was identified in an adult in good health.

The CDR3 protein is CASSLSRGSSRTDTQYF. CDR3 in DNA: TGTGCCAGCTCACTCAGTCGGGGATCCAGTAGGACAGATACGCAGTATTTT. The chain joins TRBV18 to TRBJ2-3, with a weak D call TRBD2 (5 bases). The V gene lost 4 bases and the J gene lost 3 bases, with 20 bases spanning the gap. In germline, CDR1 is KGHSH, CDR2 LQKENI. The CDR3 is made up of 17 amino acids. Full variable domain (outside the CDR3, taken from reference TRBV18 and TRBJ2-3): NAGVMQNPRHLVRRRGQEARLRCSPMKGHSHVYWYRQLPEEGLKFMVYLQKENIIDESGMPKERFSAEFPKEGPSILRIQQVVRGDSAAYFCASSLSRGSSRTDTQYFGPGTRLTVL.